This T cell receptor beta chain is from a study of blood T cell repertoires in COVID-19. Germline V gene data show CDR1 as MDHEN and CDR2 as SYDVKM. The CDR3 runs to 14 residues. A word on this clone: An end of the junction does not agree with germline; a read error may underlie this.

Authors' processing steps: Amplification with reference gene primers provided the estimates of nucleated cell counts. Profiled with immunoSEQ multiplex PCR; TCRdb holds only in-frame clones, not every one. That table furnishes V, J and clone size, whereas the DNA furnished D and trimming. The table records about 88,000 clones, about 90% of them present only once. The V call is TRBV28, the J call TRBJ1-4; 7 positions match TRBD1. The receptor was isolated from a young man with COVID-19, enrolled during active disease. Sequencing input: peripheral blood. The CDR3 here is CASSLDRAWEKLLF. The CDR3 region has the DNA TGTGCCAGCAGCCTTGACAGGGCTTGGGAAAAACTGCTTTTT.